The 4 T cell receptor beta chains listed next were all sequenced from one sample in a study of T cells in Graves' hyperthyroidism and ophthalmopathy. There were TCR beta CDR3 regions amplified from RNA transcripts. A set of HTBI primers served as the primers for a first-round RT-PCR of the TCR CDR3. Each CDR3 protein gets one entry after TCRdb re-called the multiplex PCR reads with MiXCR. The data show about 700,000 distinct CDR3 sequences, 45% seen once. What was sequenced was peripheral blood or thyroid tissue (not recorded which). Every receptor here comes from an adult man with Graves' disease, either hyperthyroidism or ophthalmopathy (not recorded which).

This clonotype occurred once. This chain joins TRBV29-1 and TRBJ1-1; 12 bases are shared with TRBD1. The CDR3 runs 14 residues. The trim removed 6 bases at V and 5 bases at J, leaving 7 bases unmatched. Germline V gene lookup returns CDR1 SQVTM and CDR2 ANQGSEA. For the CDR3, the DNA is TGCAGCGTCTGGGGGACAGGGGGCTGGACTGAAGCTTTCTTT. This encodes CSVWGTGGWTEAFF.

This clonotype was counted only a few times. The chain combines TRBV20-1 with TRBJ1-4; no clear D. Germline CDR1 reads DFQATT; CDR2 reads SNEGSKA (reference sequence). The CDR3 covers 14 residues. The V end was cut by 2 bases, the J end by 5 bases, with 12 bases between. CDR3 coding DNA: TGCAGTGCTAGAATGGGGATGCAAAATGAAAAACTGTTTTTT. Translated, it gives CSARMGMQNEKLFF.

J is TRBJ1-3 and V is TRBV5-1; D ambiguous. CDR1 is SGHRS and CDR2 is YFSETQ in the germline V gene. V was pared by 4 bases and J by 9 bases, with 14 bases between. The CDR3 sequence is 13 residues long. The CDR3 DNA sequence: TGCGCCAGCAGCAATGGACTAGAGAGCACCATATATTTT. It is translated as CASSNGLESTIYF.

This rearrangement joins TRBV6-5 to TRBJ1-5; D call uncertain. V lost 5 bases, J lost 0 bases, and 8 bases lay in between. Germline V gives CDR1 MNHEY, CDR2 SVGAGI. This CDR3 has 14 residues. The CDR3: CASSVQISNQPQHF. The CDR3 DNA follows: TGTGCCAGCAGTGTACAGATTAGCAATCAGCCCCAGCATTTT.